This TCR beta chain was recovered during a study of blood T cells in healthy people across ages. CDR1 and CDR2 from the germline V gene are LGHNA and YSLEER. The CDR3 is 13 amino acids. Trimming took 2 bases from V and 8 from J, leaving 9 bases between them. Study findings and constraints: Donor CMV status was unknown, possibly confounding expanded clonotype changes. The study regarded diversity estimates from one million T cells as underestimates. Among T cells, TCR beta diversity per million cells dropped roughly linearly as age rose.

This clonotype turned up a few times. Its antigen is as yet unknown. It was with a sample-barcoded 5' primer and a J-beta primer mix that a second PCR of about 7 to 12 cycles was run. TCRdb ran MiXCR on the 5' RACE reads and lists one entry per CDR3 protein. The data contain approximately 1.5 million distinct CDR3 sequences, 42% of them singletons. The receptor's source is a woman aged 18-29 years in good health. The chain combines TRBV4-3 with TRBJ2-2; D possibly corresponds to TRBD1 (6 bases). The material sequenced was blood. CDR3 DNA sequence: TGCGCCAGCAGCCAACTACAGGGAGGGGAGCTGTTTTTT. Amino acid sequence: CASSQLQGGELFF.